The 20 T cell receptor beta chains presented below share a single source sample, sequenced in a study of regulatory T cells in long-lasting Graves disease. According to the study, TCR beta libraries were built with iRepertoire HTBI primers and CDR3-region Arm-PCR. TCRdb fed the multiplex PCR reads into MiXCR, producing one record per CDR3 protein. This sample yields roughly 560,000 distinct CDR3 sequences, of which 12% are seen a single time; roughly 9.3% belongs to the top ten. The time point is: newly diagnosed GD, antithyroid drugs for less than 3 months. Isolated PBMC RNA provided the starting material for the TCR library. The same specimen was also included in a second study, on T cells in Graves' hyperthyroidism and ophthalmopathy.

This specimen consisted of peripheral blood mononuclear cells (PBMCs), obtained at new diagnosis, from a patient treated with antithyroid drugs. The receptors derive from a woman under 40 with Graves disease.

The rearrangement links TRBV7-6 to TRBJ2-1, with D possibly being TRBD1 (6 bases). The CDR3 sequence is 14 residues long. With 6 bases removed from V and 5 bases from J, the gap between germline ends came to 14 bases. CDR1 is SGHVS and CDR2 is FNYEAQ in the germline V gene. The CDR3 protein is CASSATGLHNEQFF. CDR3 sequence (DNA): TGTGCCAGCAGTGCGACAGGTCTCCACAATGAGCAGTTCTTC.

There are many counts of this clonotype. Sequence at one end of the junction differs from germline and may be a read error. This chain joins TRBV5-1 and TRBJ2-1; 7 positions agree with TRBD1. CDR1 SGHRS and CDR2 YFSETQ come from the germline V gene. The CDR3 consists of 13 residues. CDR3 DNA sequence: TGTGCCAGCAGCTTAGACAGGGTCAATGAGCAGTTCTTC. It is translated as CASSLDRVNEQFF.

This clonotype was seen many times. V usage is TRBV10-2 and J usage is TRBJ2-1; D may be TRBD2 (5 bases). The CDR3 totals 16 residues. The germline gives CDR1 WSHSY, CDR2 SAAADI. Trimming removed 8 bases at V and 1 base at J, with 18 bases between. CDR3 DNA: TGCGCCAGCTCAGTTTGGCGGGTGAATTCCTACAATGAGCAGTTCTTC. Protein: CASSVWRVNSYNEQFF.

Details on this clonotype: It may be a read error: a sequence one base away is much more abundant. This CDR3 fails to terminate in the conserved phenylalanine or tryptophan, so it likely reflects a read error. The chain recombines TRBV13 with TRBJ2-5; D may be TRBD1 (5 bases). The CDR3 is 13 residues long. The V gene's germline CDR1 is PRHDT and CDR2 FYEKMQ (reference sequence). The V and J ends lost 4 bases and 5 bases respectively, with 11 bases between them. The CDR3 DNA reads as TGTGCCAGCAGCTATGGACATGGGGAGACCCAGTACGTC. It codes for CASSYGHGETQYV.

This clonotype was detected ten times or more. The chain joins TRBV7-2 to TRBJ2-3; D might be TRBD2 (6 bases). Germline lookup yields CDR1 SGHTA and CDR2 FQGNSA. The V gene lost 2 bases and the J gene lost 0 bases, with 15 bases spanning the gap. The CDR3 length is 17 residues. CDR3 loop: CASSLQGPGTSTDTQYF. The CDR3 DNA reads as TGTGCCAGCAGCTTACAGGGACCAGGGACTAGCACAGATACGCAGTATTTT.

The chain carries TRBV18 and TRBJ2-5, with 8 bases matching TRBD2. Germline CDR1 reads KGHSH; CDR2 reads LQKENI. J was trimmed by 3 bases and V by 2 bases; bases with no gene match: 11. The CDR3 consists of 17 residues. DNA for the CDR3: TGTGCCAGCTCACCATCGCTGACTAGCGCGTTTAAAGAGACCCAGTACTTC. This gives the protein CASSPSLTSAFKETQYF.

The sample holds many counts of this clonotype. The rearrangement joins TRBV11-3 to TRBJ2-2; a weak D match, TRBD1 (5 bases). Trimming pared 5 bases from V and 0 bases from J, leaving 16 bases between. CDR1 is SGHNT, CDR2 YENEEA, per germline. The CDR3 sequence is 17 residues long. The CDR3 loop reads CASSTRVGAPNTGELFF. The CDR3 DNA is TGTGCCAGCAGCACAAGAGTAGGGGCCCCGAACACCGGGGAGCTGTTTTTT.

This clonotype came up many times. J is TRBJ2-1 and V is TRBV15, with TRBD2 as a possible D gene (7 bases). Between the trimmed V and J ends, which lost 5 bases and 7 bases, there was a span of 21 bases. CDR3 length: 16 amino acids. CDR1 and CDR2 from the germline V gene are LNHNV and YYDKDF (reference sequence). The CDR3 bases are TGTGCCACCAGCCAAACTCCCTCACAGGGAGGGAATGAGCAGTTCTTC. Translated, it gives CATSQTPSQGGNEQFF.

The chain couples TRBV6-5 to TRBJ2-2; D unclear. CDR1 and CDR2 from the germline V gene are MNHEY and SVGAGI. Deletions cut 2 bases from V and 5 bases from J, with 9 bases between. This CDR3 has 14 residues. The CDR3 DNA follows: TGTGCCAGCAGTTACAGGAGAAGGACCGGGGAGCTGTTTTTT. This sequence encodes CASSYRRRTGELFF.

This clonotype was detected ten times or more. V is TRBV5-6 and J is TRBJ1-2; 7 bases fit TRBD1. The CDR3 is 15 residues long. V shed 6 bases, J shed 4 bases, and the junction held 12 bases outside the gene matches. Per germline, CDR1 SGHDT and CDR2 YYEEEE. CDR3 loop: CASTLQGGGGYGYTF. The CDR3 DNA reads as TGTGCCAGCACACTCCAAGGGGGCGGTGGCTATGGCTACACCTTC.

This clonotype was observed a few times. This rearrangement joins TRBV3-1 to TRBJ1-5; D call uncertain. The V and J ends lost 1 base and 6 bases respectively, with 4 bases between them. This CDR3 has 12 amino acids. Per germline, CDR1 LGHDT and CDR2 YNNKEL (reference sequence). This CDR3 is CASSQGTQPQHF. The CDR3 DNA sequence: TGTGCCAGCAGCCAAGGAACTCAGCCCCAGCATTTT.

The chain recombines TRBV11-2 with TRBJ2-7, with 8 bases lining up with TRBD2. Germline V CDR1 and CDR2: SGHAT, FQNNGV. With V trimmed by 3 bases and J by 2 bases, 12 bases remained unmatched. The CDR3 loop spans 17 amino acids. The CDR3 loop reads CASSFAPREVPTYEQYF. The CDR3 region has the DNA TGTGCCAGCAGCTTTGCTCCGCGGGAGGTACCTACCTACGAGCAGTACTTC.

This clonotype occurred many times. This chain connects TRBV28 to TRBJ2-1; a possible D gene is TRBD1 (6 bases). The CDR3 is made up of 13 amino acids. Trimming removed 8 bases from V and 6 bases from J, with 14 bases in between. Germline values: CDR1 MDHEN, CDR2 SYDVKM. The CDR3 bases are TGTGCCAGCTTTGGGGACATCTTCAATGAGCAGTTCTTC. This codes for CASFGDIFNEQFF.

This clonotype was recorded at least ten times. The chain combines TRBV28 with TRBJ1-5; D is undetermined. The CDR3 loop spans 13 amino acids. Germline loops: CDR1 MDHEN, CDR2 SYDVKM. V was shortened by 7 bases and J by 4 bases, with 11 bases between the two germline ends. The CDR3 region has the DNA TGTGCCAGCACCCAAACCCCAAATCAGCCCCAGCATTTT. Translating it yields CASTQTPNQPQHF.

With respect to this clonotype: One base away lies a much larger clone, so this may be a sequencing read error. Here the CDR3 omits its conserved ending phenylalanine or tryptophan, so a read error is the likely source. For the CDR3, the DNA is TGCAGTGCTGGACTAGCGGGAGCCCAAAACATTCAGTACTTA. Protein: CSAGLAGAQNIQYL. The chain recombines TRBV20-1 with TRBJ2-4, with 13 bases fitting TRBD2. From germline, CDR1 is DFQATT and CDR2 SNEGSKA (reference sequence). The CDR3 extends over 14 amino acids.

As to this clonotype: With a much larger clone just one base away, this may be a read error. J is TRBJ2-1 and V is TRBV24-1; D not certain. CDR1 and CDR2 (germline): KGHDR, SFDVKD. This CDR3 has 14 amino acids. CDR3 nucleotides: TGTGCCACCAGTGATTTGACTCGCTTCAATGAGCAGCTCTTC. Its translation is CATSDLTRFNEQLF.

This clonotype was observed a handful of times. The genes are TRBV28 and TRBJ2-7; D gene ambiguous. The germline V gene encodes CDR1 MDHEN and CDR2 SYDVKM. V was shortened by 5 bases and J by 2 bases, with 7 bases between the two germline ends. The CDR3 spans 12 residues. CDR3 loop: CASSALTYEQYF. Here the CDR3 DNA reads TGTGCCAGCAGTGCTCTCACCTACGAGCAGTACTTC.

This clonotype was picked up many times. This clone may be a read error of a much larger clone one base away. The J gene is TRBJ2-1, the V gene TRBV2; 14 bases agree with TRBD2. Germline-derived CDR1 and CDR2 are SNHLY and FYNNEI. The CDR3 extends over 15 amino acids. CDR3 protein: CARSGTSGRGNEQFF. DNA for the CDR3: TGTGCCCGCAGCGGGACTAGCGGGAGAGGGAATGAGCAGTTCTTC.

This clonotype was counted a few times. The CDR3 region is CASSQGSSPGANEQYF. The CDR3 DNA is TGTGCCAGCAGCCAAGGGTCGTCGCCGGGGGCCAATGAGCAGTACTTC. This chain joins TRBV16 and TRBJ2-7, with D perhaps being TRBD1 or TRBD2 (6 bases each). The CDR3 has 16 amino acids. Germline V gene sequence: CDR1 KGHSY, CDR2 FQNENV. Trimming stripped 2 bases from V and 7 bases from J, with 21 bases between. Full variable domain (remainder filled in from reference TRBV16 and TRBJ2-7): GEEVAQTPKHLVRGEGQKAKLYCAPIKGHSYVFWYQQVLKNEFKFLISFQNENVFDETGMPKERFSAKCLPNSPCSLEIQATKLEDSAVYFCASSQGSSPGANEQYFGPGTRLTVT.

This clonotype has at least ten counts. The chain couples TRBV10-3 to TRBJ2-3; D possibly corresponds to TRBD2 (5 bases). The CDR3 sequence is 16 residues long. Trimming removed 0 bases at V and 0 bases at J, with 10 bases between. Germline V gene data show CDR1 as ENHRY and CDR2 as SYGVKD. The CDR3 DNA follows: TGTGCCATCAGTGAGTCGAGCGGAACTAGCACAGATACGCAGTATTTT. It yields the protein CAISESSGTSTDTQYF.